The 8 T cell receptor beta chains reported below all come from one sample, sequenced in a study of long-term antiretroviral therapy in people with HIV. A v3.0 immunoSEQ assay was performed at survey level. The repertoire was sequenced with immunoSEQ multiplex PCR; TCRdb's copy has only in-frame clones and lacks some. The sample holds 17,000 or so clones, more than 80% seen once. The sample consisted of unsorted PBMCs, taken 4.2 years after starting antiretroviral therapy. All receptors derive from a man between 50 and 59 years old with HIV.

This chain uses TRBV29-1 with TRBJ1-2, with 11 nucleotides matching TRBD1. Trimming cost V 2 bases and J 6 bases; bases outside gene matches: 5. Germline V CDR1 and CDR2: SQVTM, ANQGSEA. CDR3 size: 14 residues. As DNA, the CDR3 is TGCAGCGTTGAACACGGACAGGGGGCGAATGGCTACACCTTC. Residues: CSVEHGQGANGYTF. Combining the CDR3 with reference TRBV29-1 and TRBJ1-2 gives the whole variable domain SAVISQKPSRDICQRGTSLTIQCQVDSQVTMMFWYRQQPGQSLTLIATANQGSEATYESGFVIDKFPISRPNLTFSTLTVSNMSPEDSSIYLCSVEHGQGANGYTFGSGTRLTVV.

CDR3 in DNA: TGCGCCAGCAGCCAAGATTCGGCAAAGCAGTATTTT. This codes for CASSQDSAKQYF. The rearrangement joins TRBV4-1 to TRBJ2-3; D unresolved. V was pared by 0 bases and J by 11 bases, with 9 bases between. Germline lookup yields CDR1 MGHRA and CDR2 YSYEKL. This CDR3 has 12 amino acids.

The chain carries TRBV9 and TRBJ2-2; 7 bases line up with TRBD1. The CDR3 covers 16 residues. Germline V gene lookup returns CDR1 SGDLS and CDR2 YYNGEE. The junction had 8 bases not matched to a gene; V was cut back by 6 bases and J by 0 bases. CDR3 nucleotide sequence: TGTGCCAGCACCGAGGGGGCTGGAGCGAACACCGGGGAGCTGTTTTTT. This codes for CASTEGAGANTGELFF. Full variable domain (missing parts from reference TRBV9 and TRBJ2-2): DSGVTQTPKHLITATGQRVTLRCSPRSGDLSVYWYQQSLDQGLQFLIQYYNGEERAKGNILERFSAQQFPDLHSELNLSSLELGDSALYFCASTEGAGANTGELFFGEGSRLTVL.

The V and J genes are TRBV9 and TRBJ2-7, with TRBD1 matching 8 bases. The CDR3 is 15 residues long. Germline trimming cut 4 bases from V and 0 bases from J; bases unmatched to any gene: 6. Germline V lookup: CDR1 SGDLS, CDR2 YYNGEE. In DNA, the CDR3 is TGTGCCAGCAGCCCTGGGACAGGTTTCTCCTACGAGCAGTACTTC. This codes for CASSPGTGFSYEQYF.

This chain links TRBV5-4 with TRBJ1-2; 7 bases fit TRBD1. CDR1 is SGHNT and CDR2 is YYREEE in the germline V gene (reference sequence). The V and J ends lost 5 bases and 4 bases, in that order; junction bases with no gene match: 14. The CDR3 has 16 amino acids. The CDR3 loop is CASSMTGRSLSYGYTF. The CDR3 nucleotides are TGTGCCAGCAGTATGACAGGGAGATCCCTGAGCTATGGCTACACCTTC.

This clone was seen a few times. The chain carries TRBV10-1 and TRBJ2-7; D ambiguous. The CDR3 runs 13 residues. V was pared by 2 bases and J by 1 base, with 6 bases between. Germline assignment: CDR1 WNHNN and CDR2 SYGVQD (reference sequence). The CDR3, as DNA: TGCGCCAGCAGTGAGACAGTTTCCTACGAGCAGTACTTC. The encoded protein is CASSETVSYEQYF.

The rearrangement links TRBV11-2 to TRBJ2-2; D remains unclear. The CDR3 consists of 13 residues. The germline gives CDR1 SGHAT, CDR2 FQNNGV. Trimming pared 3 bases from V and 6 bases from J, leaving 8 bases between. As DNA, the CDR3 is TGTGCCAGCAGCTTGTACGGTGCCGGGGAGCTGTTTTTT. This encodes CASSLYGAGELFF.

There are a few counts of this clone. The V and J genes are TRBV7-9 and TRBJ1-6; TRBD1 is a possible D gene (6 bases). Germline V gene data show CDR1 as SEHNR and CDR2 as FQNEAQ (reference sequence). The CDR3 sequence is 16 residues long. V lost 5 bases, J lost 6 bases, and 17 bases lay in between. CDR3 sequence: CASSPPYRDGNSPLHF. The CDR3 DNA is TGTGCCAGCAGCCCTCCATACAGGGACGGTAATTCACCCCTCCACTTT.